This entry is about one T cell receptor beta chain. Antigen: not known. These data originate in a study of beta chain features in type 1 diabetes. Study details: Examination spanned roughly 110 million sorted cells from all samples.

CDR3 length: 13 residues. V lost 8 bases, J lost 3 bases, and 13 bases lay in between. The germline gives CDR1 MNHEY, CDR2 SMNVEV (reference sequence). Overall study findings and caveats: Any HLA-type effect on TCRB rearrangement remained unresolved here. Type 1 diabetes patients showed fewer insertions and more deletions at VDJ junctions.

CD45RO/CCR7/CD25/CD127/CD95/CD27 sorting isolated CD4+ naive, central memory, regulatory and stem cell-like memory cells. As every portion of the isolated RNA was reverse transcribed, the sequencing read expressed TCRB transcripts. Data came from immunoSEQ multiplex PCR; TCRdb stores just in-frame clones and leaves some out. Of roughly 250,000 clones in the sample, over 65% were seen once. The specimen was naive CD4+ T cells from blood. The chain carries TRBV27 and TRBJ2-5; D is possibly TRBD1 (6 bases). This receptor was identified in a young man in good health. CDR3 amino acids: CASCTDRKETQYF. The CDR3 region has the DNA TGTGCCAGCTGCACGGACAGAAAAGAGACCCAGTACTTC.